This T cell receptor (beta chain) stems from a study of CD8 T cells in ankylosing spondylitis. Study-level findings and limits: Clones linked with disease were CD8+ and fairly uncommon in the peripheral blood. Past research had described some motif variants in reactive arthritis synovial fluid and blood. According to the report, clones linked to the disease were significantly enriched in matched synovial fluid samples taken from ankylosing spondylitis patients.

Quantitative 5'-RACE was performed with molecular barcodes, and it yielded the TCR beta libraries. TCRdb redid the calling of the 5' RACE reads with MiXCR, one entry per CDR3 protein. The table records about 140,000 distinct CDR3 sequences, roughly 8.4% of them present only once. There are 14 residues in the CDR3. Per germline, CDR1 MNHNS and CDR2 SASEGT. The ends were cut back, 5 bases at V and 1 base at J, with 9 bases in the middle. There are many counts of this clonotype. Its specificity is unknown. The rearrangement joins TRBV6-1 to TRBJ1-5; D is ambiguous. The origin of this receptor is a male donor with ankylosing spondylitis. Material: synovial fluid, either unsorted or a sorted T cell fraction (not recorded which). CDR3 residues: CASSQILSNQPQHF. DNA of the CDR3: TGTGCCAGCAGTCAAATCCTCAGCAATCAGCCCCAGCATTTT.